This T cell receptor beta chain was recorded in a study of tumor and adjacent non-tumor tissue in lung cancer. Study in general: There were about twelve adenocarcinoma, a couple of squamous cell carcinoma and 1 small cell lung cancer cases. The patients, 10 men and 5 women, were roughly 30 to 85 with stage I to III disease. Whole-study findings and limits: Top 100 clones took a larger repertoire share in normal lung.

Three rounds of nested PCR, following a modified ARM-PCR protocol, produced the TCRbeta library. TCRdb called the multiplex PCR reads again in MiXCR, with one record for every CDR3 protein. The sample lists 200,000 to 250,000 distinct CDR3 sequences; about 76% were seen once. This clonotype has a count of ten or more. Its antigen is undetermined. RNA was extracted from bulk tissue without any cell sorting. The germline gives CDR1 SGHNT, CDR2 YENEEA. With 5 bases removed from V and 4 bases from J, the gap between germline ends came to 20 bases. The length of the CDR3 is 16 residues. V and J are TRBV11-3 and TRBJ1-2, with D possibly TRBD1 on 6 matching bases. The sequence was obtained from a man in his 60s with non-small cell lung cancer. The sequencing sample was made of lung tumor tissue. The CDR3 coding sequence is TGTGCCAGCAGCAATCCAACAGGGTCGATAAGCTATGGCTACACCTTC. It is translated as CASSNPTGSISYGYTF.